This T cell receptor (beta chain) was retrieved from a study of T-cell reconstitution after alpha-beta-depleted transplantation in children. Unique molecular identifiers were built into the TCRbeta library. TCRdb reanalysed the PCR reads using MiXCR and keeps one entry per CDR3 protein. The data hold about 400,000 distinct CDR3 sequences, with about 20% observed a single time. The CDR3 runs 15 residues. Germline assignment: CDR1 SGHRS and CDR2 YFSETQ. The ends were cut back, 4 bases at V and 3 bases at J, with 13 bases in the middle. The chain is built from TRBV5-1 and TRBJ2-2; the D gene is possibly TRBD1 (5 bases). The TCR originated in a human donor who donated a stem cell graft to a child with acute myeloid leukemia. The sample was PBMCs from the stem cell graft donor, taken from the stem cell graft. The chain's CDR3 is CASSLDIADTGELFF. CDR3 nucleotide sequence: TGCGCCAGCAGCCTGGACATCGCGGACACCGGGGAGCTGTTTTTT.